These 25 T cell receptor beta chains were all obtained from the same sample, sequenced in a study of shared clonotypes between healthy human individuals. This table comes from immunoSEQ multiplex PCR, and its TCRdb copy is limited to in-frame clones, with some not included. The sample contains about 990,000 clones, approximately 80% of which appear only once. Sequencing used memory CD4+ T cells from PBMCs. Subset described: CD45RA-negative fraction. The receptors derive from a young man in good health. Some clones in this sample may be carry-over from other donors' samples.

A remark on this clone: A much larger clone differs by one base, so this may be a read error. The missing conserved phenylalanine or tryptophan at the end of this CDR3 makes a read error likely. This same CDR3 is encoded by further DNA sequences in the sample. V and J are TRBV30 and TRBJ2-7; the match to TRBD1 covers 7 bases. The length of the CDR3 is 13 residues. The V gene's germline CDR1 is GTSNPN and CDR2 SVGIG (reference sequence). V gave up 4 bases and J gave up 2 bases; unmatched junction bases: 5. Written as DNA, the CDR3 is TGTGCCTGGAATATACAGGGGCCCTACGAGCAGTACCTC. Translating gives CAWNIQGPYEQYL.

V is TRBV5-1 and J is TRBJ1-4; no clear D gene. The CDR3 loop spans 15 amino acids. V was pared by 0 bases and J by 0 bases, with 6 bases between. Germline-derived CDR1 and CDR2 are SGHRS and YFSETQ. CDR3: CASSLAGATNEKLFF. CDR3 bases: TGCGCCAGCAGCTTGGCTGGGGCAACTAATGAAAAACTGTTTTTT.

V and J are TRBV18 and TRBJ2-1, with D unresolved. CDR1 is KGHSH, CDR2 LQKENI, per germline. The germline V and J ends were trimmed by 6 bases and 0 bases, with 9 bases remaining between them. This CDR3 is 14 amino acids long. The CDR3 sequence is CASSQESSYNEQFF. The CDR3 region has the DNA TGTGCCAGCTCGCAAGAGAGCTCCTACAATGAGCAGTTCTTC.

Note on this clone: A much larger clonotype is one base distant, so this may be a read error. This sample also contains other DNA sequences that code for the same CDR3. The rearrangement links TRBV7-9 to TRBJ2-1, with TRBD2 as a possible D gene (6 bases). The germline CDR1 and CDR2 sequences are SEHNR and FQNEAQ (reference sequence). Trimming cost V 5 bases and J 4 bases, with 9 bases left between them. The CDR3 is 13 residues long. CDR3 sequence reads: CASSPGGYNEQFF. For the CDR3, the DNA is TGTGCCAGCAGCCCTGGGGGGTACAATGAGCAGTTCTTC.

The chain uses TRBV27 and TRBJ2-1, with D possibly TRBD1 on 5 matching bases. This CDR3 contains 18 residues. Between the trimmed V and J ends, which lost 1 base and 1 base, there was a span of 17 bases. The V gene's germline CDR1 is MNHEY and CDR2 SMNVEV (reference sequence). In DNA, the CDR3 is TGTGCCAGCAGTTTATGGGGCCCAGTCTCAGGGTCCTACAATGAGCAGTTCTTC. Its translation is CASSLWGPVSGSYNEQFF.

This clone was observed once. The chain recombines TRBV2 with TRBJ1-5; D is undetermined. V lost 7 bases and J 0 bases, leaving 10 bases between the germline ends. Germline lookup yields CDR1 SNHLY and CDR2 FYNNEI. The CDR3 is 14 amino acids. The DNA for the CDR3 is TGTGCCAGCATGAAGGGTGGTAGCAATCAGCCCCAGCATTTT. Its translation: CASMKGGSNQPQHF.

This rearrangement joins TRBV11-2 to TRBJ2-5; D ambiguous. Between the trimmed V and J ends, which lost 0 bases and 1 base, there was a span of 9 bases. CDR1 is SGHAT and CDR2 is FQNNGV in the germline V gene. This CDR3 contains 15 residues. For the CDR3, the DNA is TGTGCCAGCAGCTTAGATGGTAGTGCCCAAGAGACCCAGTACTTC. Protein: CASSLDGSAQETQYF. The complete variable domain, with remaining parts taken from reference TRBV11-2 and TRBJ2-5, reads EAGVAQSPRYKIIEKRQSVAFWCNPISGHATLYWYQQILGQGPKLLIQFQNNGVVDDSQLPKDRFSAERLKGVDSTLKIQPAKLEDSAVYLCASSLDGSAQETQYFGPGTRLLVL.

Of note for this clone: This may stem from a read error, because a much larger clone lies one nucleotide away. The rearrangement joins TRBV7-3 to TRBJ2-1; D is possibly TRBD1 or TRBD2 (6 bases each). CDR3 length: 16 residues. The V gene's germline CDR1 is SGHTA and CDR2 FQGTGA. The V end was cut by 4 bases, the J end by 6 bases, with 19 bases between. This chain's CDR3 is CASSSGSGARVNEQFF. The CDR3 DNA is TGTGCCAGCAGCTCGGGTTCGGGGGCGCGGGTCAATGAGCAGTTCTTC.

V gene TRBV7-2 combines with J gene TRBJ2-7; D might be TRBD1 (5 bases). The CDR3 runs to 16 residues. Trimming removed 6 bases from V and 4 bases from J, with 22 bases in between. CDR1 is SGHTA and CDR2 is FQGNSA in the germline V gene. The CDR3, as DNA: TGTGCCAGCAGTTCCCAGGTTGGCCAGGGAAGGTACGAGCAGTACTTC. It encodes CASSSQVGQGRYEQYF.

This rearrangement joins TRBV5-8 to TRBJ2-6; TRBD1 agrees at 7 bases. CDR1 SGHTS and CDR2 YDEGEE come from the germline V gene. The ends lost 4 bases at V and 2 bases at J; junction bases unmatched: 9. There are 17 residues in the CDR3. CDR3 in amino acids: CASSRRKTGTGANVLTF. The CDR3 nucleotides are TGTGCCAGCAGCCGAAGGAAGACAGGGACTGGGGCCAACGTCCTGACTTTC.

This clone was picked up a small number of times. A junction end diverges from the germline sequence, so it may reflect a read error. The chain is built from TRBV19 and TRBJ2-1; possible D gene TRBD1, 5 bases. CDR1 and CDR2 from the germline V gene are LNHDA and SQIVND (reference sequence). This CDR3 has 14 residues. CDR3 residues: CASSIAGQGGFVLF. The CDR3 coding sequence is TGTGCCAGTAGTATAGCTGGGCAGGGTGGGTTCGTGCTCTTC.

The chain links TRBV6-6 to TRBJ1-4; TRBD1 might be the D (5 bases). V lost 6 bases and J 0 bases, leaving 11 bases between the germline ends. Germline V gives CDR1 MNHNY, CDR2 SVGAGI (reference sequence). The CDR3 consists of 15 residues. DNA for the CDR3: TGTGCCAGCAGCTCACAGGATGCAACTAATGAAAAACTGTTTTTT. Translated, it gives CASSSQDATNEKLFF.

V and J are TRBV2 and TRBJ1-1; D gene ambiguous. CDR3 length: 13 residues. The germline gives CDR1 SNHLY, CDR2 FYNNEI. The germline V and J ends were trimmed by 6 bases and 3 bases, with 11 bases remaining between them. As DNA, the CDR3 is TGTGCCAGCAGCGTTTCAGAATACACTGAAGCTTTCTTT. Translation gives CASSVSEYTEAFF.

This chain uses TRBV19 with TRBJ1-5; D is possibly TRBD1 (6 bases). With 3 bases removed from V and 7 bases from J, the gap between germline ends came to 16 bases. The germline CDR1 and CDR2 sequences are LNHDA and SQIVND (reference sequence). This CDR3 has 15 residues. The CDR3 DNA sequence: TGTGCCAGTAGTATCAGTAACAGGGCAGGACAGCCCCAGCATTTT. Protein sequence: CASSISNRAGQPQHF.

The V and J genes are TRBV7-9 and TRBJ2-6; no clear D. V gave up 1 base and J gave up 11 bases, with 6 bases separating them. CDR3 size: 12 residues. Looked up from germline, CDR1 is SEHNR and CDR2 is FQNEAQ (reference sequence). CDR3 sequence: CASSLGGYVLTF. The CDR3 DNA sequence: TGTGCCAGCAGCTTAGGCGGCTACGTCCTGACTTTC.

The rearrangement uses TRBV5-1 and TRBJ1-1, with no clear D. CDR1 and CDR2 (germline): SGHRS, YFSETQ. This CDR3 spans 14 amino acids. V lost 2 bases and J 4 bases, leaving 12 bases between the germline ends. The CDR3, as DNA: TGCGCCAGCAGCTTCGGGCCGGAGAGCACTGAAGCTTTCTTT. The encoded protein is CASSFGPESTEAFF. Combining the CDR3 with reference TRBV5-1 and TRBJ1-1 gives the whole variable domain KAGVTQTPRYLIKTRGQQVTLSCSPISGHRSVSWYQQTPGQGLQFLFEYFSETQRNKGNFPGRFSGRQFSNSRSEMNVSTLELGDSALYLCASSFGPESTEAFFGQGTRLTVV.

The chain is built from TRBV7-2 and TRBJ2-6; no definite D call. The CDR3 contains 15 residues. The germline gives CDR1 SGHTA, CDR2 FQGNSA. Trimming took off 5 bases at V and 0 bases at J, with 8 bases between the two ends. Here the CDR3 DNA reads TGTGCCAGCAGCCGAACAGACTCTGGGGCCAACGTCCTGACTTTC. Its protein product is CASSRTDSGANVLTF.

This clone was found once. The chain has TRBV5-4 and TRBJ1-1, with TRBD1 as a possible D gene (5 bases). The ends were cut back, 7 bases at V and 0 bases at J, with 16 bases in the middle. Germline V lookup: CDR1 SGHNT, CDR2 YYREEE (reference sequence). The CDR3 is made up of 15 amino acids. The CDR3 coding sequence is TGTGCCAGCTTCGGAGGTGGACAAGTGAACACTGAAGCTTTCTTT. Translation: CASFGGGQVNTEAFF.

This clone was counted a single time. Relative to the germline gene, one junction end is altered; a read error may explain this. The chain links TRBV11-2 to TRBJ2-7; 8 bases fit TRBD2. From germline, CDR1 is SGHAT and CDR2 FQNNGV. The CDR3 totals 15 residues. CDR3 bases: TGTGCCAGCAGCCTAGATTTAGCGGGATCCTACGAGCAGTACTTC. It translates to CASSLDLAGSYEQYF. The full variable domain, completed using reference TRBV11-2 and TRBJ2-7, is EAGVAQSPRYKIIEKRQSVAFWCNPISGHATLYWYQQILGQGPKLLIQFQNNGVVDDSQLPKDRFSAERLKGVDSTLKIQPAKLEDSAVYLCASSLDLAGSYEQYFGPGTRLTVT.

Points on this clone: The same CDR3 is also encoded by other DNA sequences in this sample. The chain couples TRBV7-3 to TRBJ1-1; 8 positions match TRBD1. Germline-derived CDR1 and CDR2 are SGHTA and FQGTGA. V shed 3 bases and J 3 bases; nucleotides not matched to a gene: 3. The CDR3 sequence is 14 residues long. CDR3 DNA sequence: TGTGCCAGCAGCTTTGACAGGGGCGACACTGAAGCTTTCTTT. Encoded protein: CASSFDRGDTEAFF.

The table lists this clone with a count of one. A far more abundant clone sits one base away, making this likely a read error. The limits of the CDR3 on the DNA are not certain, so only TCRdb's listed CDR3 is given. This chain's CDR3 is CSVGTGTEQCF. The rearrangement joins TRBV29-1 to TRBJ2-7; TRBD1 is the table's D call and was not checked against the DNA. Counting both end residues, the CDR3 totals 11 amino acids. CDR1 is SQVTM and CDR2 is ANQGSEA in the germline V gene.

The J gene is TRBJ2-1, the V gene TRBV27, with 8 bases lining up with TRBD2. V was clipped by 6 bases and J by 5 bases; unmatched bases: 9. This CDR3 contains 15 residues. Germline values: CDR1 MNHEY, CDR2 SMNVEV (reference sequence). The CDR3 coding sequence is TGTGCCAGCAGGGGAGCGGGAGCTGGCGACAATGAGCAGTTCTTC. Translated: CASRGAGAGDNEQFF.

This chain joins TRBV7-9 and TRBJ2-1; either TRBD1 or TRBD2 may fit D (5 bases each). The CDR3 contains 17 residues. From germline, CDR1 is SEHNR and CDR2 FQNEAQ (reference sequence). The V and J ends lost 5 bases and 4 bases respectively, with 21 bases between them. CDR3 in amino acids: CASSPQSGTPRYNEQFF. For the CDR3, the DNA is TGTGCCAGCAGCCCACAATCCGGGACCCCGCGGTACAATGAGCAGTTCTTC.

This clone was counted a few times. The CDR3 sequence is CASSDELWVGAYGYTF. In DNA, the CDR3 is TGTGCCAGCAGTGATGAGTTGTGGGTGGGGGCCTATGGCTACACCTTC. V is TRBV2 and J is TRBJ1-2; a possible D gene is TRBD1 (6 bases). The CDR3 is 16 amino acids. CDR1 and CDR2 from the germline V gene are SNHLY and FYNNEI. Trimming took 3 bases from V and 4 from J, leaving 18 bases between them.

The rearrangement links TRBV28 to TRBJ1-3; the D is unclear. The CDR3 contains 15 residues. V was cut by 3 bases and J by 0 bases, with 9 bases left in between. In germline, CDR1 is MDHEN, CDR2 SYDVKM. This chain's CDR3 is CASSLQSFSGNTIYF. The CDR3 DNA follows: TGTGCCAGCAGTTTGCAGAGTTTCTCTGGAAACACCATATATTTT.